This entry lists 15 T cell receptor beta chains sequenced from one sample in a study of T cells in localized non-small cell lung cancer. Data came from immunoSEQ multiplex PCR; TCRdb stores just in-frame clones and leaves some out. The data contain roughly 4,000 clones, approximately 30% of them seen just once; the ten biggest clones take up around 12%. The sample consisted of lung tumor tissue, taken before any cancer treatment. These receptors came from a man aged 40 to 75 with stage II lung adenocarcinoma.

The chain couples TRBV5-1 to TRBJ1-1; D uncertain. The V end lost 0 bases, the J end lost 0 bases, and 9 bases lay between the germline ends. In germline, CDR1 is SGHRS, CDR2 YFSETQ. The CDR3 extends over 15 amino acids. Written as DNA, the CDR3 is TGCGCCAGCAGCTTGGGGGGAGGAATGAACACTGAAGCTTTCTTT. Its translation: CASSLGGGMNTEAFF.

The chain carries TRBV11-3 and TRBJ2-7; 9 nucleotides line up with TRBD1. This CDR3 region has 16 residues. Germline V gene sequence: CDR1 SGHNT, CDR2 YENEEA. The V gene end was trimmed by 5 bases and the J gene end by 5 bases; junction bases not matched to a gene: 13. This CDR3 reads CASSQFRGTGSHEQYV. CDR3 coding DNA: TGTGCCAGCAGCCAGTTTCGGGGGACAGGGTCCCACGAGCAGTACGTC.

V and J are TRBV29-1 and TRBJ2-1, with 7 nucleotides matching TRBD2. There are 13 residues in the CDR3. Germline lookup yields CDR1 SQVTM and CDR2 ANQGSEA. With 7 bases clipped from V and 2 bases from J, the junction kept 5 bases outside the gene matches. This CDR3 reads CSGGGFTYNEQFF. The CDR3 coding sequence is TGCAGCGGGGGGGGTTTCACCTACAATGAGCAGTTCTTC.

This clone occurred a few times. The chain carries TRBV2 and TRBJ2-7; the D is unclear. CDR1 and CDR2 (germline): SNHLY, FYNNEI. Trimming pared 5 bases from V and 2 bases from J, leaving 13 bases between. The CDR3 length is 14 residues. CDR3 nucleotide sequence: TGTGCCAGCAGTTCCTTGGGCGGTGCCTACGAGCAGTACGTC. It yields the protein CASSSLGGAYEQYV.

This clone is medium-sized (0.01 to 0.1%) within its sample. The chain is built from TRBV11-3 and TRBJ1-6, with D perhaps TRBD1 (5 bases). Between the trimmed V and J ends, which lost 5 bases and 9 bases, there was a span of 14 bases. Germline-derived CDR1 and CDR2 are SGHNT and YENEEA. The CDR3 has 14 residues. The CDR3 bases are TGTGCCAGCAGCCAAGGAACCGGGGGTTCACCCCTCCACTTT. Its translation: CASSQGTGGSPLHF.

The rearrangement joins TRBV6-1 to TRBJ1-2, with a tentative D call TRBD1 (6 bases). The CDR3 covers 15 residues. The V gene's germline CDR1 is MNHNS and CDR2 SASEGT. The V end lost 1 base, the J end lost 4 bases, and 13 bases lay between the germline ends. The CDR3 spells CASSEVGYRAYGYTF. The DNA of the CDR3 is TGTGCCAGCAGTGAAGTTGGGTACAGGGCCTATGGCTACACCTTC.

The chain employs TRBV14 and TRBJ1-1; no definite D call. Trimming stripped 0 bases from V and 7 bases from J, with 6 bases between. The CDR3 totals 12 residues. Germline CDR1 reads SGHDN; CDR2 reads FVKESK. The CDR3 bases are TGTGCCAGCAGCCAAGATCCCCGTGAAGCTTTCTTT. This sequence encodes CASSQDPREAFF.

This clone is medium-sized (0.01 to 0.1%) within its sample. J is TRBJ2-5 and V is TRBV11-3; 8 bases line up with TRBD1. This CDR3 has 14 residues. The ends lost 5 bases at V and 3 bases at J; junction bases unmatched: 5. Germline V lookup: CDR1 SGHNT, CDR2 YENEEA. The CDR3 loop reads CASSPATGEETQYF. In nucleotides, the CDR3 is TGTGCCAGCAGCCCCGCGACAGGGGAAGAGACCCAGTACTTC.

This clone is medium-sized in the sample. The CDR3 protein is CASSSTSNLRKGEQYF. The CDR3 bases are TGTGCCAGCAGCTCCACATCCAATCTCAGGAAAGGCGAGCAGTACTTC. The chain couples TRBV11-3 to TRBJ2-7; no reliable D call. The CDR3 has 16 residues. The germline CDR1 and CDR2 sequences are SGHNT and YENEEA. V lost 4 bases and J 6 bases, leaving 22 bases between the germline ends.

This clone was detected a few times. The CDR3 region has the DNA TGTGCCAGCTGCAGGGACACAGATACGCAGTATTTT. Amino acids: CASCRDTDTQYF. This sequence joins TRBV6-8 and TRBJ2-3, with D possibly TRBD1 on 5 matching bases. V was cut by 8 bases and J by 2 bases, with 8 bases left in between. The CDR3 spans 12 residues. The germline CDR1 and CDR2 sequences are MNHGY and SAAAGT.

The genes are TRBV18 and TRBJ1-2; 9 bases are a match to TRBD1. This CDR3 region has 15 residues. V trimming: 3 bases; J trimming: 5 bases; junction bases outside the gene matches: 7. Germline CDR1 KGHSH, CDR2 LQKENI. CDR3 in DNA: TGTGCCAGCTCACCGACCGGGACAGGGACATATGGCTACACCTTC. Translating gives CASSPTGTGTYGYTF.

DNA for the CDR3: TGTGCCAGTACCAGGGGGCCGAGCTCCTATAATTCACCCCTCCACTTT. Translation: CASTRGPSSYNSPLHF. The J gene is TRBJ1-6, the V gene TRBV19; TRBD1 agrees at 8 bases. This CDR3 has 16 amino acids. CDR1 and CDR2 from the germline V gene are LNHDA and SQIVND (reference sequence). With 7 bases clipped from V and 0 bases from J, the junction kept 5 bases outside the gene matches.

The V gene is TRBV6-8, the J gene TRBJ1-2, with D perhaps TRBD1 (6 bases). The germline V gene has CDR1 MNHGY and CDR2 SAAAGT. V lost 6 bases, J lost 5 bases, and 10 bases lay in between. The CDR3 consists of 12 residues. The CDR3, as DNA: TGTGCCAGCAGCATAGGGGGGTATGGCTACACCTTC. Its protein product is CASSIGGYGYTF.

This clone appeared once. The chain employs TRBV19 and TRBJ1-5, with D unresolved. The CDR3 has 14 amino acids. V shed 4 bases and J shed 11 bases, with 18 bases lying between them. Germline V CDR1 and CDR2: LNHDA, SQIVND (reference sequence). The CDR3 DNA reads TGTGCCAGTAGTAGTGGACCCTGGCTGATGGCCCAGCATTTT. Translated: CASSSGPWLMAQHF.

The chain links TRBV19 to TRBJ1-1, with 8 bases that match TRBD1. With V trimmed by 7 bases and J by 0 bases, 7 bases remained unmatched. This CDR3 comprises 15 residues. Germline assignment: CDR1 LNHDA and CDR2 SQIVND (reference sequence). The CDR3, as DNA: TGTGCCAGTACTGGACAGGGTTTGATGAACACTGAAGCTTTCTTT. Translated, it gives CASTGQGLMNTEAFF.